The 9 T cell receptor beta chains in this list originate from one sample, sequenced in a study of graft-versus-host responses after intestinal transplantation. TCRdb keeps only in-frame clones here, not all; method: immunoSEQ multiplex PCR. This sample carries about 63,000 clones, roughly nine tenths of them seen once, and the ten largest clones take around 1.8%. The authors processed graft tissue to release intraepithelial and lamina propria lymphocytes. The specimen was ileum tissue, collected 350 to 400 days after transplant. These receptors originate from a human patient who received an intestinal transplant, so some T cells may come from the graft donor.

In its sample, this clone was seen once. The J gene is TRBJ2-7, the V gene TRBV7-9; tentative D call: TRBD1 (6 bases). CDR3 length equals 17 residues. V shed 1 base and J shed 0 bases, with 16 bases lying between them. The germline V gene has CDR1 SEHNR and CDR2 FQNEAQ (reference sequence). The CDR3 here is CASSLEGHVRGSYEQYF. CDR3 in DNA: TGTGCCAGCAGCTTAGAGGGACACGTCAGGGGCTCCTACGAGCAGTACTTC.

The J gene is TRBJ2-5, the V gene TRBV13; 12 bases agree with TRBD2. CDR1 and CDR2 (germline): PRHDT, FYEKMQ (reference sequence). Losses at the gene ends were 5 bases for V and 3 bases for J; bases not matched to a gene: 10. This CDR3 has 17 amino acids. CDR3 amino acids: CASSNTGLAGTKETQYF. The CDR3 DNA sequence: TGTGCCAGCAGCAACACCGGACTAGCGGGGACTAAAGAGACCCAGTACTTC.

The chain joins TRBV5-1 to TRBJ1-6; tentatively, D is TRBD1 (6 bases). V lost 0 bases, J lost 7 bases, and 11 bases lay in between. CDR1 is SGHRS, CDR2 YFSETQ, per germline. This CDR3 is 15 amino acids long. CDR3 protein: CASSLAAGENSPLHF. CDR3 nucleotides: TGCGCCAGCAGCTTGGCCGCAGGGGAGAATTCACCCCTCCACTTT.

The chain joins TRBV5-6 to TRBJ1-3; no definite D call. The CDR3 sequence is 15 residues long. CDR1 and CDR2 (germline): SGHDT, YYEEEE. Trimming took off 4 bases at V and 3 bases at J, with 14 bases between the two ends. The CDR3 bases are TGTGCCAGCAGCCGACGAGAGGTTGGTGGAAACACCATATATTTT. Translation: CASSRREVGGNTIYF. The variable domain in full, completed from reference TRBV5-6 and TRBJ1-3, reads DAGVTQSPTHLIKTRGQQVTLRCSPKSGHDTVSWYQQALGQGPQFIFQYYEEEERQRGNFPDRFSGHQFPNYSSELNVNALLLGDSALYLCASSRREVGGNTIYFGEGSWLTVV.

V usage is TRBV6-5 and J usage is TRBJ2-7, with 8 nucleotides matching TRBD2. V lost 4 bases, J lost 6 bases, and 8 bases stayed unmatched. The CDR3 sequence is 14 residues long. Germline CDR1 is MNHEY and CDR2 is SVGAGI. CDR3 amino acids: CASSFPGTRGEQYF. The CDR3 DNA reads TGTGCCAGCAGTTTCCCCGGGACTAGAGGCGAGCAGTACTTC.

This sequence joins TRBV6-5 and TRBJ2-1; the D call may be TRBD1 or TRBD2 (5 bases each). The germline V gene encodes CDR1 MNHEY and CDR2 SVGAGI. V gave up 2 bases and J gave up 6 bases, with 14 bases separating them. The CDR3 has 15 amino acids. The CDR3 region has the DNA TGTGCCAGCAGTTACGGTCCCGGGACGGGCAATGAGCAGTTCTTC. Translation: CASSYGPGTGNEQFF.

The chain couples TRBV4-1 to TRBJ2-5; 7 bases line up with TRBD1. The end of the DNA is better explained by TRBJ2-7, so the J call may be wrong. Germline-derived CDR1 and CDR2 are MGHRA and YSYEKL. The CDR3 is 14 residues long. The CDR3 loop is CASSRTGQHYEQYF. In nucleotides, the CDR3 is TGCGCCAGCAGCCGCACGGGACAGCACTACGAGCAGTACTTC.

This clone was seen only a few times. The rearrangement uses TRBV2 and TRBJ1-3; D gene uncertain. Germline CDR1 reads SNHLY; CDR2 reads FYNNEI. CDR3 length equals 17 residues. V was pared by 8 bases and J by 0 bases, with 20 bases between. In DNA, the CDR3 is TGTGCCAGCGTCGTCCCACACGAAGTACGCTCTGGAAACACCATATATTTT. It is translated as CASVVPHEVRSGNTIYF.

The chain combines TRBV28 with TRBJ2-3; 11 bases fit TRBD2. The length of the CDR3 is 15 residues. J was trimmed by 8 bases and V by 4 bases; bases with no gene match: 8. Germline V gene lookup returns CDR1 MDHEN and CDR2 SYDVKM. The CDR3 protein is CASSYLAGGPGTQYF. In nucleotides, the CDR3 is TGTGCCAGCAGTTATTTAGCGGGAGGGCCGGGTACGCAGTATTTT.